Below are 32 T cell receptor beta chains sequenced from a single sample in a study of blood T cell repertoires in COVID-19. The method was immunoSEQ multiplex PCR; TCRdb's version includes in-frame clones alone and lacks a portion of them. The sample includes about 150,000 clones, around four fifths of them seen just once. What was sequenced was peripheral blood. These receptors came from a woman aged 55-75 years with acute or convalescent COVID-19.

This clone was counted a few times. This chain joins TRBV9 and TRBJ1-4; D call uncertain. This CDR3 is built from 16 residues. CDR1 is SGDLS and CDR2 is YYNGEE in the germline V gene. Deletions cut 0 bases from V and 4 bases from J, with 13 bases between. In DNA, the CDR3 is TGTGCCAGCAGCGTAGGAGGACTGGGTAGTAATGAAAAACTGTTTTTT. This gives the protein CASSVGGLGSNEKLFF.

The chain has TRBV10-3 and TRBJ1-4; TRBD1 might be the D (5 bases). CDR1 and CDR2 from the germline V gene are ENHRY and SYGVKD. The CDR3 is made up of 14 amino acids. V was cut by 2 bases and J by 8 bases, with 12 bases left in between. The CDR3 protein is CAISERQGGEKLFF. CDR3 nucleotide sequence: TGTGCCATCAGTGAGCGTCAGGGTGGCGAAAAACTGTTTTTT.

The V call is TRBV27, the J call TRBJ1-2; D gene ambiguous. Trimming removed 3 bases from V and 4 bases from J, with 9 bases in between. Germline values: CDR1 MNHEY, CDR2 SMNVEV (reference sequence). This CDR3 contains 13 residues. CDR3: CASSFEGGYGYTF. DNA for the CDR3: TGTGCCAGCAGTTTTGAGGGCGGCTATGGCTACACCTTC.

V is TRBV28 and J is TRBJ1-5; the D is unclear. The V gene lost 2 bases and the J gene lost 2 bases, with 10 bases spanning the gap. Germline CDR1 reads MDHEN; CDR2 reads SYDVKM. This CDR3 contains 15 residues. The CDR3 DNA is TGTGCCAGCAGTTTAAGTGGGCTCGGCAATCAGCCCCAGCATTTT. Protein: CASSLSGLGNQPQHF.

The CDR3, as DNA: TGCGCCAGCAGCCAAGATCCTACAGGGCACTCTGGAAACACCATATATTTT. Translating gives CASSQDPTGHSGNTIYF. The chain links TRBV4-3 to TRBJ1-3, with D possibly being TRBD1 (6 bases). This CDR3 has 17 amino acids. Germline V CDR1 and CDR2: LGHNA, YSLEER. V was cut by 0 bases and J by 0 bases, with 12 bases left in between.

The CDR3 DNA reads as TGCGCCAGCAGCTTACCCGGGACAGGTTACAATGAGCAGTTCTTC. Translating it yields CASSLPGTGYNEQFF. The chain employs TRBV5-1 and TRBJ2-1; 8 nucleotides agree with TRBD1. CDR3 size: 15 residues. The V and J ends lost 2 bases and 4 bases, in that order; junction bases with no gene match: 5. Germline values: CDR1 SGHRS, CDR2 YFSETQ. Complete variable domain (other parts from reference TRBV5-1 and TRBJ2-1): KAGVTQTPRYLIKTRGQQVTLSCSPISGHRSVSWYQQTPGQGLQFLFEYFSETQRNKGNFPGRFSGRQFSNSRSEMNVSTLELGDSALYLCASSLPGTGYNEQFFGPGTRLTVL.

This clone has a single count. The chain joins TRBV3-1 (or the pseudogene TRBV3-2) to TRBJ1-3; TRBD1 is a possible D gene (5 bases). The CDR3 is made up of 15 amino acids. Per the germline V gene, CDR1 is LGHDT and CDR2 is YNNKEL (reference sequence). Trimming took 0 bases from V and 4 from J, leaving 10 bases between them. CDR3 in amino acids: CASSQDRYRGNTIYF. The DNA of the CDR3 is TGTGCCAGCAGCCAAGATCGATACAGGGGAAACACCATATATTTT.

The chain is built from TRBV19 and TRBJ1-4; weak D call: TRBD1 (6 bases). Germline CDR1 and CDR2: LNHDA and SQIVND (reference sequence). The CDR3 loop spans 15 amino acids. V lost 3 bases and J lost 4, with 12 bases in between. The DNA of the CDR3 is TGTGCCAGTAGTATCGTTCCAGGGGTTAATGAAAAACTGTTTTTT. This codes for CASSIVPGVNEKLFF. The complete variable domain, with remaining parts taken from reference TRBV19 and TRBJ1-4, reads DGGITQSPKYLFRKEGQNVTLSCEQNLNHDAMYWYRQDPGQGLRLIYYSQIVNDFQKGDIAEGYSVSREKKESFPLTVTSAQKNPTAFYLCASSIVPGVNEKLFFGSGTQLSVL.

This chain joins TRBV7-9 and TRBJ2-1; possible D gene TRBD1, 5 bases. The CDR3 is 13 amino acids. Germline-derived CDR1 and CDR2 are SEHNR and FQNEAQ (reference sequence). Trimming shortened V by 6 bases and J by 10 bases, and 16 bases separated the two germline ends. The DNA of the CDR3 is TGTGCCAGCAGGGGGCTAGTTTCGGAGGAGCAGTTCTTC. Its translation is CASRGLVSEEQFF. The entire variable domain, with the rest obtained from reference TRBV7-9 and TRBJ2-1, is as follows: DTGVSQNPRHKITKRGQNVTFRCDPISEHNRLYWYRQTLGQGPEFLTYFQNEAQLEKSRLLSDRFSAERPKGSFSTLEIQRTEQGDSAMYLCASRGLVSEEQFFGPGTRLTVL.

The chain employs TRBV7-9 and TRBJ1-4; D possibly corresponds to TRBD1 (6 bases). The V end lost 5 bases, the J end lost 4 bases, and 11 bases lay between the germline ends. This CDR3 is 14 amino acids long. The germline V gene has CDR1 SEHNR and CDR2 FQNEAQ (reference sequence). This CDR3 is CASSPTRGNEKLFF. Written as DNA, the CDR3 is TGTGCCAGCAGCCCGACCAGGGGTAATGAAAAACTGTTTTTT.

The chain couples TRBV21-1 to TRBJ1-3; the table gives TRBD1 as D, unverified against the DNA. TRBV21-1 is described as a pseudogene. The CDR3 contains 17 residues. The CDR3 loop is CASSNYSQGAGGNTIYF. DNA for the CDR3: TGTGCCAGCAGCAATTATTCACAGGGGGCGGGAGGAAACACCATATATTTT.

CDR3 loop: CAWSQGTETQYF. In DNA, the CDR3 is TGTGCCTGGAGTCAGGGAACGGAGACCCAGTACTTC. The chain couples TRBV30 to TRBJ2-5; possibly TRBD1 for D (5 bases). Trimming shortened V by 2 bases and J by 5 bases, and 9 bases separated the two germline ends. This CDR3 is built from 12 residues. Germline assignment: CDR1 GTSNPN and CDR2 SVGIG (reference sequence).

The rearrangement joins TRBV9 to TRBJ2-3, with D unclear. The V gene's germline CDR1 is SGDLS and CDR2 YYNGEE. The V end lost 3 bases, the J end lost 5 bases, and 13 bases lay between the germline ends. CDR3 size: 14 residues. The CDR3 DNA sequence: TGTGCCAGCAGCGGGTTGCGCGAGAGAGATACGCAGTATTTT. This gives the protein CASSGLRERDTQYF.

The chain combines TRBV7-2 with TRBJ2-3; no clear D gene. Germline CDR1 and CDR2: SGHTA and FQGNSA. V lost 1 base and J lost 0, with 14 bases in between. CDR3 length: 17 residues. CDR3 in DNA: TGTGCCAGCAGCTTAGTTGTCCAAACTTCTAGCACAGATACGCAGTATTTT. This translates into CASSLVVQTSSTDTQYF.

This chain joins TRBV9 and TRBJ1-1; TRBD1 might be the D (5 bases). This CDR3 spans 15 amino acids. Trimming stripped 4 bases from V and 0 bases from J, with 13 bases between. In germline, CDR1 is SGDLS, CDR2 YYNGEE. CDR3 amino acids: CASSPAGRLNTEAFF. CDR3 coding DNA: TGTGCCAGCAGCCCCGCGGGACGGTTGAACACTGAAGCTTTCTTT. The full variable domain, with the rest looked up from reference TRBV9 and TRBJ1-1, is DSGVTQTPKHLITATGQRVTLRCSPRSGDLSVYWYQQSLDQGLQFLIQYYNGEERAKGNILERFSAQQFPDLHSELNLSSLELGDSALYFCASSPAGRLNTEAFFGQGTRLTVV.

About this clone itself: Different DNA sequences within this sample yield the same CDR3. CDR3 coding DNA: TGTGCCAGCAGTTTACTAGCGGGGGGAACCGGGGAGCTGTTTTTT. Amino acids: CASSLLAGGTGELFF. This sequence joins TRBV28 and TRBJ2-2; 11 bases agree with TRBD2. CDR1 MDHEN and CDR2 SYDVKM come from the germline V gene. Trimming cost V 2 bases and J 5 bases; bases outside gene matches: 1. CDR3 length: 15 residues.

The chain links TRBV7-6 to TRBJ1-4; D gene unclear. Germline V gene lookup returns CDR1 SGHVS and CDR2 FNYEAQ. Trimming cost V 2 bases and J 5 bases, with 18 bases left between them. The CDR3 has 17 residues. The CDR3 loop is CASSLNGAAHPNEKLFF. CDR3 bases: TGTGCCAGCAGCTTAAATGGAGCAGCTCACCCAAATGAAAAACTGTTTTTT.

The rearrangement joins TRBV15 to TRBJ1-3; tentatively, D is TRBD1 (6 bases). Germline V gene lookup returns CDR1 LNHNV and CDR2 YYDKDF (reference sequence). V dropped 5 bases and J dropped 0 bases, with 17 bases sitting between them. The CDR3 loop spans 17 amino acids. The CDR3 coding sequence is TGTGCCACCAGCGTTCGTGGGGGGGGCTTCTCTGGAAACACCATATATTTT. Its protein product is CATSVRGGGFSGNTIYF.

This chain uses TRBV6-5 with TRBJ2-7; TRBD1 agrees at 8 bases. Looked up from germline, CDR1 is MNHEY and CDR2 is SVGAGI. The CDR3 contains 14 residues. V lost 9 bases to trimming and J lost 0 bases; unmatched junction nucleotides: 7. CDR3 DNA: TGTGCCAGTGAACGGACAGGGAGCTCCTACGAGCAGTACTTC. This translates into CASERTGSSYEQYF.

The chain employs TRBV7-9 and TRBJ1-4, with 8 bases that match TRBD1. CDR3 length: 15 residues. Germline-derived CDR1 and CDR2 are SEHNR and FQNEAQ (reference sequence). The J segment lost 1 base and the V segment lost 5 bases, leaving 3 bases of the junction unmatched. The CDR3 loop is CASSPDRVTNEKLFF. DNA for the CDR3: TGTGCCAGCAGCCCGGACAGGGTAACTAATGAAAAACTGTTTTTT.

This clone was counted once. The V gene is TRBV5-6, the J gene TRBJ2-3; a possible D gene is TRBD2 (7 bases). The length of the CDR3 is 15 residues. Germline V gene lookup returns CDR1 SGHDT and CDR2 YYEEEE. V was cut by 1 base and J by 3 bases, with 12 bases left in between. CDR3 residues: CASSLLRGLTDTQYF. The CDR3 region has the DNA TGTGCCAGCAGCTTGTTGCGGGGGCTGACAGATACGCAGTATTTT.

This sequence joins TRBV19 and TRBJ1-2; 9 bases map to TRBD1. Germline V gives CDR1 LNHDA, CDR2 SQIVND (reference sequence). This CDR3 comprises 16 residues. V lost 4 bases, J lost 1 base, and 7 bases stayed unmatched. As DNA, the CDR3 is TGTGCCAGTAGTACCTCGGGACAGGGCATTAACTATGGCTACACCTTC. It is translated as CASSTSGQGINYGYTF.

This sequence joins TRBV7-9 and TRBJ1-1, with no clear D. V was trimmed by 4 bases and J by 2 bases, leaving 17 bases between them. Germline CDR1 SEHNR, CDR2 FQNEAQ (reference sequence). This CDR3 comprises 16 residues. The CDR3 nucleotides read TGTGCCAGCAGCTCCCGAGGAGACGGGATAAACACTGAAGCTTTCTTT. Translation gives CASSSRGDGINTEAFF.

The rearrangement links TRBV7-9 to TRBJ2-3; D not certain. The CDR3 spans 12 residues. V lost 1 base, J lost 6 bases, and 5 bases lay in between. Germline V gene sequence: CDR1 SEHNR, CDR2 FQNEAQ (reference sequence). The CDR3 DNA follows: TGTGCCAGCAGCTTAGGTCCGGATACGCAGTATTTT. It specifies CASSLGPDTQYF.

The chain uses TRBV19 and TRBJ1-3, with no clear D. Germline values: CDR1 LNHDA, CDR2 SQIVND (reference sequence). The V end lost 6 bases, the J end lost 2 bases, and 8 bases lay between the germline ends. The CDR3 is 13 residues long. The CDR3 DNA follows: TGTGCCAGTAGGTCCACGGCTGGAAACACCATATATTTT. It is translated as CASRSTAGNTIYF.

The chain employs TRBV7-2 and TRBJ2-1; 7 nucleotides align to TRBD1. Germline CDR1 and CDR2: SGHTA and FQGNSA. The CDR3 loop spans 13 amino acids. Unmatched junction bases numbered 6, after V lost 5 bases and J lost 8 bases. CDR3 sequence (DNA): TGTGCCAGCAGCCTGACACAGGGGCATGAGCAGTTCTTC. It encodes CASSLTQGHEQFF.

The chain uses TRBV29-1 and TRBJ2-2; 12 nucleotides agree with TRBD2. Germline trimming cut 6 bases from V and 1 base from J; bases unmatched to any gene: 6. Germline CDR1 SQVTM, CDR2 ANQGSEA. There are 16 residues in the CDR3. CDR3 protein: CSVRTSGAWNTGELFF. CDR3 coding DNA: TGCAGCGTCCGGACTAGCGGGGCCTGGAACACCGGGGAGCTGTTTTTT.

In nucleotides, the CDR3 is TGTGCCAGCAGTCCCACAGGGGTCGAGCAGTACTTC. Translation: CASSPTGVEQYF. The chain recombines TRBV27 with TRBJ2-7; TRBD1 aligns across 7 bases. The CDR3 sequence is 12 residues long. Germline trimming cut 5 bases from V and 6 bases from J; bases unmatched to any gene: 4. The germline gives CDR1 MNHEY, CDR2 SMNVEV (reference sequence).

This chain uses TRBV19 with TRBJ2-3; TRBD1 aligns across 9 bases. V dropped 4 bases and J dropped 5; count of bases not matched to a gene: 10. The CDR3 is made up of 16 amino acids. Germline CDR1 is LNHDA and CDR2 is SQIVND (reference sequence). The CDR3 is CASSRRQGGGIDTQYF. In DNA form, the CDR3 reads TGTGCCAGTAGTAGAAGACAGGGGGGTGGAATAGATACGCAGTATTTT.

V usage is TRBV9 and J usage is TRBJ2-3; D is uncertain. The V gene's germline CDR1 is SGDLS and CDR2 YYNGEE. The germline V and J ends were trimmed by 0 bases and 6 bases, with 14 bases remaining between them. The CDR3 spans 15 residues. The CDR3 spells CASSVVGNLLDTQYF. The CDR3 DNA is TGTGCCAGCAGCGTAGTGGGCAACCTATTGGATACGCAGTATTTT.

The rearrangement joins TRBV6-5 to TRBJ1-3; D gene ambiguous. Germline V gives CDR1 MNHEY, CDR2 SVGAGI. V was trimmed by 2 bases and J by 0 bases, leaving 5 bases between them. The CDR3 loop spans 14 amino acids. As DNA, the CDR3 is TGTGCCAGCAGTTACCCAGGCTCTGGAAACACCATATATTTT. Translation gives CASSYPGSGNTIYF.

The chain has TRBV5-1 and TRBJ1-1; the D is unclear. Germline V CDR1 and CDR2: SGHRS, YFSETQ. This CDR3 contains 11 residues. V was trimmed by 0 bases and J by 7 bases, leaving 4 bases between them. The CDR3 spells CASSLGLEAFF. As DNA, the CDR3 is TGCGCCAGCAGCTTGGGACTTGAAGCTTTCTTT.